This TCR beta chain was captured by sequencing in a study of identical twins. MiXCR was run by TCRdb on the 5' RACE reads, yielding one entry per CDR3 protein. Of about 470,000 distinct CDR3 sequences in the sample, roughly a quarter were seen once. The germline V and J ends were trimmed by 5 bases and 4 bases, with 12 bases remaining between them. The CDR3 extends over 14 amino acids. Germline V gene data show CDR1 as SGHAT and CDR2 as FQNNGV. In addition, the sample was reused for a study of T cells expressing NK-cell markers. Per that study: Most of the eight sequenced donors were classified as HCMV-seropositive, and one was classified as seronegative.

The receptor was derived from a woman between 18 and 29 years old in good health. The genes are TRBV11-2 and TRBJ1-5; D is undetermined. Source material: CD4+ T cells sorted from blood. CDR3 amino acids: CASSPMPGNQPQHF. CDR3 bases: TGTGCCAGCAGCCCTATGCCGGGGAATCAGCCCCAGCATTTT.